The TCR beta chain described here comes from a study of CD8 T cells in ankylosing spondylitis. Study results and limitations: Enrichment of disease-linked clones was reportedly significant in matched ankylosing spondylitis synovial fluid. CD8+ by phenotype, disease-linked clones were relatively rare in peripheral blood.

Concerning this clonotype itself: What it binds is not known.

Making use of molecular barcodes, quantitative 5'-RACE generated TCR beta libraries. TCRdb processed the 5' RACE reads anew with MiXCR; each CDR3 protein has one entry. The repertoire includes 150,000 to 200,000 distinct CDR3 sequences, approximately 20% of them detected once, and about 7.8% sits in the top ten. This clonotype was obtained from a male donor with ankylosing spondylitis or in good health (not recorded which). Sequences were obtained from blood, either unsorted or a sorted T cell fraction (not recorded which).

The CDR3 loop reads CASSLRGEGELFF. The DNA of the CDR3 is TGTGCCAGCAGTTTACGGGGAGAGGGGGAGCTGTTTTTT. J is TRBJ2-2 and V is TRBV12-3 or TRBV12-4; possibly TRBD2 for D (5 bases). Trimming shortened V by 2 bases and J by 8 bases, and 9 bases separated the two germline ends. There are 13 residues in the CDR3.